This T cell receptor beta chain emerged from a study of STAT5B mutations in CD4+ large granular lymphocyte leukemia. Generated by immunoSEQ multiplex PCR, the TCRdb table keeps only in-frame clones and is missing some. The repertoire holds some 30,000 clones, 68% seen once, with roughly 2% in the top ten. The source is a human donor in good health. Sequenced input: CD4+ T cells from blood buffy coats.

For the CDR3, the DNA is TGTGCCAGTAGTAGGACAGGGGGTAGCAATCAGCCCCAGCATTTT. Translation: CASSRTGGSNQPQHF. The chain couples TRBV19 to TRBJ1-5; 10 nucleotides match TRBD1. The CDR3 is made up of 15 amino acids. CDR1 is LNHDA and CDR2 is SQIVND in the germline V gene (reference sequence). The trim removed 4 bases at V and 0 bases at J, leaving 0 bases unmatched.